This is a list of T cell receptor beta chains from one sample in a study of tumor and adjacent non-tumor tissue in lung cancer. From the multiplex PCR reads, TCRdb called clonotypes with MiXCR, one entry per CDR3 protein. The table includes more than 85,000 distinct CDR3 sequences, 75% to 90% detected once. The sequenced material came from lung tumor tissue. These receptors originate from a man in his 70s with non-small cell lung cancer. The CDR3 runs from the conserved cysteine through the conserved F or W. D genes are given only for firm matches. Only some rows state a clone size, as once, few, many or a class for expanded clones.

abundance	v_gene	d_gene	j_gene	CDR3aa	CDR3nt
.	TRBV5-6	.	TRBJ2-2	CSSSFLGSRDTGELFF	TGTTCCAGCAGCTTCTTAGGATCGAGAGACACCGGGGAGCTGTTTTTT
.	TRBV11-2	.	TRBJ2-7	CASSPPTGTHTYEQYF	TGTGCCAGCAGCCCCCCCACCGGGACACATACCTACGAGCAGTACTTC
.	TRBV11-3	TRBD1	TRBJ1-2	CVNSSTGGLVTF	TGTGTCAACAGCTCAACAGGGGGCCTGGTCACCTTC
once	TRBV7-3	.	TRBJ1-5	CASSRGGRGLFSNQPQHF	TGTGCCAGCTCCCGAGGAGGGCGGGGGCTTTTTAGCAATCAGCCCCAGCATTTT
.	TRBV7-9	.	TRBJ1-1	CTSSLATMWGLNTETFF	TGTACCAGCAGCTTAGCGACCATGTGGGGTTTGAACACTGAAACTTTCTTT
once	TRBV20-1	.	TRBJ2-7	CSASEGWSPYEQYF	TGCAGTGCTAGTGAAGGATGGTCCCCTTACGAGCAGTACTTC
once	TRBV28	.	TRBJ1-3	CDSSSMIGSRSGNSIYF	TGTGACAGCAGTTCCATGATAGGGTCGAGATCTGGAAACTCCATATATTTT
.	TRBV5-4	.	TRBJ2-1	CASSLIRGNEEFF	TGTGCCAGCAGCTTGATTCGAGGGAATGAGGAGTTCTTC
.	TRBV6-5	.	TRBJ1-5	CASGYGRGNQPQHF	TGTGCCAGCGGTTATGGCAGGGGAAATCAGCCCCAGCATTTT
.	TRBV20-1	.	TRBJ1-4	CIARTDEELFF	TGCATTGCTAGGACAGACGAAGAACTGTTTTTT
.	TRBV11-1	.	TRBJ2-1	CASSHQPARSAPFF	TGTGCCAGCAGCCATCAACCGGCGAGAAGTGCGCCGTTCTTC
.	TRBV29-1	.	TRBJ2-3	CSAEGIDSTDTQYF	TGCAGCGCTGAGGGTATTGATAGCACAGATACGCAGTATTTT
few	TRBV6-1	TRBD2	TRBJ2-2	CVSGGVGSTGELFF	TGTGTCAGCGGGGGGGTCGGCAGCACCGGGGAGCTGTTTTTT
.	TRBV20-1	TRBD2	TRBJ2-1	CSARDVQGLAGEVQSF	TGCAGTGCTAGAGATGTACAAGGACTAGCGGGAGAAGTCCAGTCCTTC
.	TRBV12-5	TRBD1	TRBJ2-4	CASGPDRGLRSKNIQYF	TGTGCTAGTGGTCCGGACAGGGGGTTACGATCCAAAAACATTCAATACTTC
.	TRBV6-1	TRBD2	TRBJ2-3	CTSSVFSGASTDTQYF	TGTACCAGCAGTGTATTTAGCGGGGCAAGCACAGATACGCAGTATTTT
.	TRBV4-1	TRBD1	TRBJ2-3	CASSQTGGSDTQYF	TGCGCCAGCAGCCAAACAGGGGGTAGCGATACGCAGTATTTT
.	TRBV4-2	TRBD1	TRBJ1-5	CASSLQGTGGQSQHF	TGTGCCAGTAGCCTTCAAGGGACAGGGGGTCAGTCCCAGCATTTT
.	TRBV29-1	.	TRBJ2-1	CSVDRPNSYNEQFF	TGCAGCGTTGACAGGCCAAACTCATACAATGAGCAGTTCTTC
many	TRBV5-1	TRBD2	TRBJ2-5	CASSITSVHQETQYF	TGCGCCAGCAGTATAACTAGCGTACACCAAGAGACCCAGTACTTC
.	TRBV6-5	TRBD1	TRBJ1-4	CASRCGQGIGEKLFF	TGTGCCAGCAGATGTGGACAGGGGATAGGTGAAAAACTGTTTTTT
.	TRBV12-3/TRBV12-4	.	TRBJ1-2	CASILGDDYTF	TGTGCCAGTATCCTGGGAGATGACTACACCTTC
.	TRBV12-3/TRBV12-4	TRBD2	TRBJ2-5	CASRKRDHPTSGFPQETQYF	TGTGCTAGCAGAAAACGCGACCACCCGACTAGCGGGTTTCCCCAGGAGACCCAGTACTTC
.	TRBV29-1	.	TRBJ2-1	CNVELYDNVVDNEQFF	TGTAACGTTGAACTCTATGACAACGTGGTGGACAATGAGCAGTTCTTC
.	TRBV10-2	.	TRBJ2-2	CTRSDTGELFF	TGCACCAGAAGTGACACCGGGGAGCTGTTTTTT
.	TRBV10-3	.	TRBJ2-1	CAAKPGHGIDEQFF	TGTGCCGCCAAGCCGGGACATGGTATAGATGAGCAGTTCTTC